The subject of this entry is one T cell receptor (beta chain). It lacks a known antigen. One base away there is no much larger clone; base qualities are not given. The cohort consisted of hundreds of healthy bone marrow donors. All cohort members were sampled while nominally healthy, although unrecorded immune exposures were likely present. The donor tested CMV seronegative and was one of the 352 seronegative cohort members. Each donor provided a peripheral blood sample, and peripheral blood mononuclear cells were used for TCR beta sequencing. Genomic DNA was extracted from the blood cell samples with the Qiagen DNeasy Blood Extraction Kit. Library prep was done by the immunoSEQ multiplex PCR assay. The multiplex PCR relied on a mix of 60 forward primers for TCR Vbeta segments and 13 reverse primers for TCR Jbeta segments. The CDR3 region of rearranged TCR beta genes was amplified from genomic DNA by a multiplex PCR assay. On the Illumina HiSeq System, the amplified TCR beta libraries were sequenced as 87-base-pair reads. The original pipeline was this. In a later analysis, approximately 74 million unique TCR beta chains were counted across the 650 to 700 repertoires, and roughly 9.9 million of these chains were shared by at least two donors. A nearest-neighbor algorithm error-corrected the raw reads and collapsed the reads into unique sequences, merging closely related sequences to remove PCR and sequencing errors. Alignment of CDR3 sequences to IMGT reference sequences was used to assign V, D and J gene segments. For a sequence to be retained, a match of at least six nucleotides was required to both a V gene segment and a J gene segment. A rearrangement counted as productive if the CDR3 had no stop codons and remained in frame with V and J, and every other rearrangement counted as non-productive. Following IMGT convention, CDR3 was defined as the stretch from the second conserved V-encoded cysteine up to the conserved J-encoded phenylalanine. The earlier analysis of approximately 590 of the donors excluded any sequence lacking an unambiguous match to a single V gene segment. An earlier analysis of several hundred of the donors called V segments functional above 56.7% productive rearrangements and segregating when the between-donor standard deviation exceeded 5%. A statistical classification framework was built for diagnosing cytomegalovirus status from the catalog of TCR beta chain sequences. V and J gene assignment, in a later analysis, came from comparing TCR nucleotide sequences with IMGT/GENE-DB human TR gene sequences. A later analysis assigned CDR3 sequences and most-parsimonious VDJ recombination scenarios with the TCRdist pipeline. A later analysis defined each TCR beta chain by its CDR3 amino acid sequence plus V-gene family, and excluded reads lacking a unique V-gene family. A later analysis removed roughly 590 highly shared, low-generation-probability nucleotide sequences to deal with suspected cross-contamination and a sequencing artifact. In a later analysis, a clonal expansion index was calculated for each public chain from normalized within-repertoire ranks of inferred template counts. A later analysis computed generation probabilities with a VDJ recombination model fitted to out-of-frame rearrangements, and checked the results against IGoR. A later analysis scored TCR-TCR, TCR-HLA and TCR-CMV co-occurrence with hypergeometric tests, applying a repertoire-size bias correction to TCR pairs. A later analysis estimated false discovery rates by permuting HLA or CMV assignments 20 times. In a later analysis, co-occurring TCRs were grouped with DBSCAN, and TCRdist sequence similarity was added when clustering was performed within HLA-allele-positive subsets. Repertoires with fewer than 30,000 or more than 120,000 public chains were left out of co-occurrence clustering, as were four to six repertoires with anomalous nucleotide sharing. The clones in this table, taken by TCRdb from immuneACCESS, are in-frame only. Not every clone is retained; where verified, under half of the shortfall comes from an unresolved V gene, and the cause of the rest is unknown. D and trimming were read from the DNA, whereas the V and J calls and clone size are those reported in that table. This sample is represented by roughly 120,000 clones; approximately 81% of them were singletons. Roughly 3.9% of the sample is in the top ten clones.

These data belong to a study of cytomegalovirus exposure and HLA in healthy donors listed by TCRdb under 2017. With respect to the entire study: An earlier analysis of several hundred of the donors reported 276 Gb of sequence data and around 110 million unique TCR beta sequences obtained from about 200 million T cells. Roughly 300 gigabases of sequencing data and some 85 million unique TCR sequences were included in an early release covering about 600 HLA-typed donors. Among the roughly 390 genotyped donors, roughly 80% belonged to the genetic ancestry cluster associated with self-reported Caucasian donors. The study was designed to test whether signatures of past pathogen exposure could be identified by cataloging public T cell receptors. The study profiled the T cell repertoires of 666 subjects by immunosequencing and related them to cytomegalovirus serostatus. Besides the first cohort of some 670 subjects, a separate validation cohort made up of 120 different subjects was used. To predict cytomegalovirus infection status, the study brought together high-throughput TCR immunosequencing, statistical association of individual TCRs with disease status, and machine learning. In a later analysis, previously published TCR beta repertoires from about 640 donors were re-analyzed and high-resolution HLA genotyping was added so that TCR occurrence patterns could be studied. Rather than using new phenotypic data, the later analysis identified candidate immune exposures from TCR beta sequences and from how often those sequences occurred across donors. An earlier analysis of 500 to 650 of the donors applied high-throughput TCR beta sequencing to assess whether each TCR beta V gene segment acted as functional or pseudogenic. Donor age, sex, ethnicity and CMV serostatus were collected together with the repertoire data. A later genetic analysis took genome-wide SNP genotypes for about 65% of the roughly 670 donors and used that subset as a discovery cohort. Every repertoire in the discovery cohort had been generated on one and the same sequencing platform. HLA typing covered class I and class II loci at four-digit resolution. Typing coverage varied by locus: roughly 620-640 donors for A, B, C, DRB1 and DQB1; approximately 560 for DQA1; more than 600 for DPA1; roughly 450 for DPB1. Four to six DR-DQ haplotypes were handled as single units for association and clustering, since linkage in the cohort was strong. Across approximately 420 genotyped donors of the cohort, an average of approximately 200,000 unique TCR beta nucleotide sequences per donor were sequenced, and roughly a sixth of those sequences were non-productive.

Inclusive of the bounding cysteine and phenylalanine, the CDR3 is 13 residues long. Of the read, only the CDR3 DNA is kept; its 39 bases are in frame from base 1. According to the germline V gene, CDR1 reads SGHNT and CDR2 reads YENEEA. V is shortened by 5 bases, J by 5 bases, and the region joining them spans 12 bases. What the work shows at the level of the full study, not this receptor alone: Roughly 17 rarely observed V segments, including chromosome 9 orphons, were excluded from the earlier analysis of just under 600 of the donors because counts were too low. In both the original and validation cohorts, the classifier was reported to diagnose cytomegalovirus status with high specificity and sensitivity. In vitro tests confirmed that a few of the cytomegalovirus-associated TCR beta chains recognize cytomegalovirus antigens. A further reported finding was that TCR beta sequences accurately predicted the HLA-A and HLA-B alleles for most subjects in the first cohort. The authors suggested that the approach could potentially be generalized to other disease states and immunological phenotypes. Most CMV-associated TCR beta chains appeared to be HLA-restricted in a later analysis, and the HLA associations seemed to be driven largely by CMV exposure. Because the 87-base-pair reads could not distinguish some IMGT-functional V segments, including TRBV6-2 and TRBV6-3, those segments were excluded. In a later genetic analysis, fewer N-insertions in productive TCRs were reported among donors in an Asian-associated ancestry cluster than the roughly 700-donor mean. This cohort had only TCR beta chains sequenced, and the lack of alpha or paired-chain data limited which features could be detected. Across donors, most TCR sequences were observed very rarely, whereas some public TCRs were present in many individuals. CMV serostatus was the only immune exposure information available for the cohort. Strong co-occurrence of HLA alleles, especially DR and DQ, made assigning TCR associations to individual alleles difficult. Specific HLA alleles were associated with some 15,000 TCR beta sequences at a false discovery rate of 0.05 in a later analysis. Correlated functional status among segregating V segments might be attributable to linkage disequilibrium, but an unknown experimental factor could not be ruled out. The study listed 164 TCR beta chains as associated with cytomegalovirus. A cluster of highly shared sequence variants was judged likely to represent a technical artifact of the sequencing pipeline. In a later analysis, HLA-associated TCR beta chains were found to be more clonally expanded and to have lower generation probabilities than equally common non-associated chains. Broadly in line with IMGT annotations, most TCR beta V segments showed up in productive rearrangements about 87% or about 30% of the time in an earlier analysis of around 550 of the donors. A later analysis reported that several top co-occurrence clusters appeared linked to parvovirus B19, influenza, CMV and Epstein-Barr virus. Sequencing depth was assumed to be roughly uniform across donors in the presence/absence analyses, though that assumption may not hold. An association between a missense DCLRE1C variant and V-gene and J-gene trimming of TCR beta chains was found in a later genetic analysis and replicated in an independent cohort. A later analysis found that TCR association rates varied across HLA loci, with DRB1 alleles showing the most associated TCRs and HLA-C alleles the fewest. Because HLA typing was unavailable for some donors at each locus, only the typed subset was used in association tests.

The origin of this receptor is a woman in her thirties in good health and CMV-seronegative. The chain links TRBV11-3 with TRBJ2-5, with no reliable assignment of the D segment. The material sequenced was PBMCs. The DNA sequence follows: TGTGCCAGCAGCAACCCCCCGGGTGAGACCCAGTACTTC. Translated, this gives CASSNPPGETQYF. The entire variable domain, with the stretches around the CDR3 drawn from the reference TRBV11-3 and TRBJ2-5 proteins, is EAGVVQSPRYKIIEKKQPVAFWCNPISGHNTLYWYLQNLGQGPELLIRYENEEAVDDSQLPKDRFSAERLKGVDSTLKIQPAELGDSAVYLCASSNPPGETQYFGPGTRLLVL.